This entry lists 25 T cell receptor beta chains sequenced from one sample in a study of cytomegalovirus exposure and HLA in healthy donors. Sequenced by immunoSEQ multiplex PCR; TCRdb stores in-frame clones only, minus some. Of 85,000 to 130,000 clones in the sample, about nine tenths were seen once. Sequenced material: PBMCs. The receptor source for this set is a woman aged 18-29 years in good health and CMV-seropositive.

CDR3 loop: CASSSGGVRRDTEAFF. The CDR3, as DNA: TGTGCCAGCAGTTCCGGCGGGGTCCGAAGGGACACTGAAGCTTTCTTT. V is TRBV28 and J is TRBJ1-1; unclear D gene. Trimming pared 4 bases from V and 3 bases from J, leaving 18 bases between. Germline CDR1 MDHEN, CDR2 SYDVKM. The CDR3 has 16 residues.

V and J are TRBV28 and TRBJ1-5, with 8 bases lining up with TRBD1. The V gene end was trimmed by 5 bases and the J gene end by 4 bases; junction bases not matched to a gene: 10. This CDR3 region has 16 residues. The V gene's germline CDR1 is MDHEN and CDR2 SYDVKM. CDR3 sequence reads: CASSPNHYRGNQPQHF. CDR3 in DNA: TGTGCCAGCAGTCCAAACCATTACAGGGGGAATCAGCCCCAGCATTTT. Full variable domain (missing parts from reference TRBV28 and TRBJ1-5): DVKVTQSSRYLVKRTGEKVFLECVQDMDHENMFWYRQDPGLGLRLIYFSYDVKMKEKGDIPEGYSVSREKKERFSLILESASTNQTSMYLCASSPNHYRGNQPQHFGDGTRLSIL.

This clone was counted a few times. The chain carries TRBV5-4 and TRBJ1-5, with D uncertain. The CDR3 contains 14 residues. V lost 1 base and J 2 bases, leaving 7 bases between the germline ends. Germline CDR1 and CDR2: SGHNT and YYREEE (reference sequence). The CDR3 DNA is TGTGCCAGCAGCTTGTTCCCGGGCAATCAGCCCCAGCATTTT. The encoded protein is CASSLFPGNQPQHF.

V gene TRBV5-6 combines with J gene TRBJ1-2, with 7 bases identical to TRBD1. Germline V gives CDR1 SGHDT, CDR2 YYEEEE. CDR3 size: 15 residues. V trimming: 3 bases; J trimming: 7 bases; junction bases outside the gene matches: 12. In DNA form, the CDR3 reads TGTGCCAGCAGCTCAGGGGGATCGGGGGTTCTTGGCTACACCTTC. This encodes CASSSGGSGVLGYTF.

This clone appeared a single time. The chain uses TRBV19 and TRBJ2-1, with 8 positions matching TRBD1. This CDR3 contains 17 residues. The germline gives CDR1 LNHDA, CDR2 SQIVND (reference sequence). With V trimmed by 0 bases and J by 4 bases, 8 bases remained unmatched. The CDR3: CASSIEARDRWYNEQFF. As DNA, the CDR3 is TGTGCCAGTAGTATAGAAGCCCGGGACAGGTGGTACAATGAGCAGTTCTTC.

The chain is built from TRBV2 and TRBJ2-3, with 9 bases lining up with TRBD2. This CDR3 region has 18 residues. J gave up 2 bases and V 6 bases, and 15 bases lay outside the gene matches. Germline lookup yields CDR1 SNHLY and CDR2 FYNNEI. CDR3 sequence: CASRIGAGGPANTDTQYF. In DNA form, the CDR3 reads TGTGCCAGCAGAATTGGTGCGGGGGGGCCGGCGAACACAGATACGCAGTATTTT.

The rearrangement links TRBV5-4 to TRBJ2-1; 8 bases fit TRBD1. This CDR3 has 15 amino acids. V lost 0 bases and J lost 8; bases outside the gene matches: 7. Germline CDR1 reads SGHNT; CDR2 reads YYREEE (reference sequence). In nucleotides, the CDR3 is TGTGCCAGCAGCTTGGGGACAGGGTGGGTCGATGAGCAGTTCTTC. This gives the protein CASSLGTGWVDEQFF.

The chain couples TRBV28 to TRBJ2-5; D may be TRBD1 (5 bases). Per germline, CDR1 MDHEN and CDR2 SYDVKM. Trimming took 3 bases from V and 1 from J, leaving 15 bases between them. The CDR3 consists of 16 residues. This CDR3 reads CASSFLGLSGQETQYF. In DNA, the CDR3 is TGTGCCAGCAGTTTTCTGGGGCTATCCGGCCAAGAGACCCAGTACTTC.

The chain has TRBV6-6 and TRBJ2-3, with 9 nucleotides matching TRBD1. V lost 6 bases, J lost 1 base, and 8 bases stayed unmatched. The V gene's germline CDR1 is MNHNY and CDR2 SVGAGI (reference sequence). The CDR3 loop spans 16 amino acids. CDR3 bases: TGTGCCAGCAGCGTCGGACAGGGGATCCGCACAGATACGCAGTATTTT. It specifies CASSVGQGIRTDTQYF.

This chain connects TRBV6-5 to TRBJ2-1, with 9 bases identical to TRBD2. CDR1 MNHEY and CDR2 SVGAGI come from the germline V gene. The junction had 4 bases not matched to a gene; V was cut back by 0 bases and J by 4 bases. CDR3 length equals 16 residues. CDR3 in amino acids: CASSYSPSGAYNEQFF. The CDR3 DNA is TGTGCCAGCAGTTACTCGCCTAGCGGGGCTTACAATGAGCAGTTCTTC.

The chain is built from TRBV5-4 and TRBJ1-3, with D unclear. This CDR3 region has 15 residues. CDR1 SGHNT and CDR2 YYREEE come from the germline V gene (reference sequence). The germline V and J ends were trimmed by 3 bases and 4 bases, with 14 bases remaining between them. This CDR3 is CASSSAGESGNTIYF. Here the CDR3 DNA reads TGTGCCAGCAGCTCCGCTGGGGAGTCGGGAAACACCATATATTTT.

The CDR3 loop reads CASSEDRTGGYEQYV. In nucleotides, the CDR3 is TGTGCCAGCAGTGAGGATAGAACAGGGGGTTACGAGCAGTACGTC. The chain recombines TRBV2 with TRBJ2-7, with TRBD1 matching over 8 bases. There are 15 residues in the CDR3. J lost 4 bases, V lost 3 bases, and 8 bases had no gene match. Germline V CDR1 and CDR2: SNHLY, FYNNEI.

The chain is built from TRBV29-1 and TRBJ2-1; possible D gene TRBD1, 6 bases. Trimming left V 7 bases short and J 7 bases short, with 11 bases between. Germline values: CDR1 SQVTM, CDR2 ANQGSEA. The CDR3 is made up of 11 amino acids. CDR3 amino acids: CSAGESNEQFF. The CDR3 region has the DNA TGCAGCGCAGGGGAATCGAATGAGCAGTTCTTC.

The chain has TRBV7-9 and TRBJ2-7; D perhaps matches TRBD1 (6 bases). CDR3 length: 12 residues. Trimming left V 1 base short and J 6 bases short, with 7 bases between. Germline CDR1 reads SEHNR; CDR2 reads FQNEAQ (reference sequence). The CDR3 reads CASSLGTAEQYV. As DNA, the CDR3 is TGTGCCAGCAGCTTAGGGACAGCCGAGCAGTACGTC.

This clone was recorded only once. CDR3 sequence reads: CASSLFQASDTQYF. The CDR3 bases are TGTGCCAGCAGTTTATTTCAGGCTTCAGATACGCAGTATTTT. The chain uses TRBV27 and TRBJ2-3; D unclear. The CDR3 is 14 amino acids. V was clipped by 1 base and J by 4 bases, with 9 bases between them. CDR1 is MNHEY and CDR2 is SMNVEV in the germline V gene (reference sequence).

The genes are TRBV5-6 and TRBJ2-3, with TRBD1 identical over 8 bases. Per germline, CDR1 SGHDT and CDR2 YYEEEE. J lost 6 bases, V lost 2 bases, and 8 bases had no gene match. This CDR3 is built from 15 residues. The CDR3 is CASSFMDRAEDTQYF. CDR3 DNA: TGTGCCAGCAGCTTCATGGACAGGGCAGAGGATACGCAGTATTTT.

The chain joins TRBV10-2 to TRBJ1-6; perhaps TRBD1 as D (5 bases). CDR3 size: 18 residues. Per the germline V gene, CDR1 is WSHSY and CDR2 is SAAADI. The V gene lost 0 bases and the J gene lost 0 bases, with 12 bases spanning the gap. CDR3 DNA sequence: TGCGCCAGCAGTGAGTCAGCTTGGGGGGTCTCCTATAATTCACCCCTCCACTTT. Protein sequence: CASSESAWGVSYNSPLHF.

Comment on this clone: The junction and the germline gene differ at one end; a read error may be behind it. The genes are TRBV2 and TRBJ1-2; weak D call: TRBD1 (6 bases). The CDR3 has 15 residues. CDR1 is SNHLY, CDR2 FYNNEI, per germline. The CDR3 spells CASREDRSEAYGYTF. In DNA, the CDR3 is TGTGCCAGCAGGGAAGACAGGAGTGAGGCCTATGGCTACACCTTC.

This sequence joins TRBV9 and TRBJ2-1, with TRBD2 matching 10 bases. V dropped 0 bases and J dropped 12; count of bases not matched to a gene: 12. CDR3 size: 16 residues. From germline, CDR1 is SGDLS and CDR2 YYNGEE. CDR3 nucleotides: TGTGCCAGCAGCGTAGTTGCGGCTAGCGGGGGCCCTGGGCAGTTCTTC. It yields the protein CASSVVAASGGPGQFF.

CDR3 nucleotides: TGTGCCAGCATCCTCCAGGGGAAAGGCTACAATGAGCAGTTCTTC. Residues: CASILQGKGYNEQFF. The J gene is TRBJ2-1, the V gene TRBV28, with D possibly being TRBD1 (6 bases). Germline CDR1 MDHEN, CDR2 SYDVKM. V was clipped by 7 bases and J by 3 bases, with 16 bases between them. This CDR3 is 15 amino acids long.

V usage is TRBV7-9 and J usage is TRBJ2-7; TRBD2 matches at 9 bases. Germline lookup yields CDR1 SEHNR and CDR2 FQNEAQ (reference sequence). Germline trimming cut 5 bases from V and 4 bases from J; bases unmatched to any gene: 3. The CDR3 sequence is 13 residues long. CDR3 DNA: TGTGCCAGCAGCCCTAGCGGGGTTTACGAGCAGTACGTC. It specifies CASSPSGVYEQYV.

J is TRBJ2-3 and V is TRBV10-1; D perhaps matches TRBD1 (6 bases). Per the germline V gene, CDR1 is WNHNN and CDR2 is SYGVQD (reference sequence). The CDR3 runs 14 residues. With 4 bases removed from V and 6 bases from J, the gap between germline ends came to 14 bases. CDR3 bases: TGCGCCAGCAGTGGGGCAGGGGTAGAGGATACGCAGTATTTT. Amino acids: CASSGAGVEDTQYF.

In this sample, this clone turned up once. The chain uses TRBV4-3 and TRBJ2-1; 9 bases fit TRBD2. The CDR3 is 18 amino acids. Trimming at V came to 3 bases and at J to 4 bases, leaving 13 bases not matched to a gene. Germline CDR1 LGHNA, CDR2 YSLEER. The CDR3 loop reads CASSHRRRGGATYNEQFF. In DNA, the CDR3 is TGCGCCAGCAGCCACCGACGGCGCGGGGGGGCTACTTACAATGAGCAGTTCTTC.

V and J are TRBV27 and TRBJ2-7; 12 bases align to TRBD1. J lost 6 bases, V lost 2 bases, and 11 bases had no gene match. Germline V gives CDR1 MNHEY, CDR2 SMNVEV (reference sequence). CDR3 length equals 17 residues. The DNA of the CDR3 is TGTGCCAGCAGTTTAGGTCATACGGGACAGGGGGCCGTCGAGCAGTACTTC. Protein sequence: CASSLGHTGQGAVEQYF.

This chain connects TRBV6-1 to TRBJ1-2; a weak D match, TRBD1 (6 bases). Germline loops: CDR1 MNHNS, CDR2 SASEGT. This CDR3 has 14 amino acids. The germline V and J ends were trimmed by 4 bases and 7 bases, with 16 bases remaining between them. In DNA, the CDR3 is TGTGCCAGCAGTGTTGGACGGGACACCGGTGGCTACACCTTC. Protein: CASSVGRDTGGYTF.